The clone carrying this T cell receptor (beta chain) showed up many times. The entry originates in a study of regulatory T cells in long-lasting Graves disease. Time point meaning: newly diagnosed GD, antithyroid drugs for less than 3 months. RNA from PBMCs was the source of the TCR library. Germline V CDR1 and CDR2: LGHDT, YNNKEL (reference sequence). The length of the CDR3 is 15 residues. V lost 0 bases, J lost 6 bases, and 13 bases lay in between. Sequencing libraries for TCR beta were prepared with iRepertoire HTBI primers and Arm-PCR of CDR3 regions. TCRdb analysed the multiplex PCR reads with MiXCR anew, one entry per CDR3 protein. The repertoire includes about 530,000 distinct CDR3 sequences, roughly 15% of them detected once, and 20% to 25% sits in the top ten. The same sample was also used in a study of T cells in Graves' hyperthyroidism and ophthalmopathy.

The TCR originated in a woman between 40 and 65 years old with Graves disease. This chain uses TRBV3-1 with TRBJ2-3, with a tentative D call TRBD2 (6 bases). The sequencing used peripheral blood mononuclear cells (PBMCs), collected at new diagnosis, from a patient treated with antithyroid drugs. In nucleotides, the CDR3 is TGTGCCAGCAGCCAAGATCTGAGGAGCGGGGATACGCAGTATTTT. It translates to CASSQDLRSGDTQYF.